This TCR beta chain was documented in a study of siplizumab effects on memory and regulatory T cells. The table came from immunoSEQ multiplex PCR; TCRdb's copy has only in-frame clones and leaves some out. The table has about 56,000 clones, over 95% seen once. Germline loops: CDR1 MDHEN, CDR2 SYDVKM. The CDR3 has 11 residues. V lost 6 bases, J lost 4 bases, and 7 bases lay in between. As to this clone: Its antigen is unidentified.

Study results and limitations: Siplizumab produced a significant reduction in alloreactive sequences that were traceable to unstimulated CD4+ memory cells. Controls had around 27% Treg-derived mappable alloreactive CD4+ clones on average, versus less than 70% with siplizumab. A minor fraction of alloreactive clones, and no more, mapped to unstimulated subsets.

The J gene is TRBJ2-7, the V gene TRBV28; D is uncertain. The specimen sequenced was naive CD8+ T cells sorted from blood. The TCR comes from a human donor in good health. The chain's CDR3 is CASRYGYEQYF. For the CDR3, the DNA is TGTGCCAGCAGATACGGGTACGAGCAGTACTTC. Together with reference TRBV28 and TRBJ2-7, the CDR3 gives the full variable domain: DVKVTQSSRYLVKRTGEKVFLECVQDMDHENMFWYRQDPGLGLRLIYFSYDVKMKEKGDIPEGYSVSREKKERFSLILESASTNQTSMYLCASRYGYEQYFGPGTRLTVT.